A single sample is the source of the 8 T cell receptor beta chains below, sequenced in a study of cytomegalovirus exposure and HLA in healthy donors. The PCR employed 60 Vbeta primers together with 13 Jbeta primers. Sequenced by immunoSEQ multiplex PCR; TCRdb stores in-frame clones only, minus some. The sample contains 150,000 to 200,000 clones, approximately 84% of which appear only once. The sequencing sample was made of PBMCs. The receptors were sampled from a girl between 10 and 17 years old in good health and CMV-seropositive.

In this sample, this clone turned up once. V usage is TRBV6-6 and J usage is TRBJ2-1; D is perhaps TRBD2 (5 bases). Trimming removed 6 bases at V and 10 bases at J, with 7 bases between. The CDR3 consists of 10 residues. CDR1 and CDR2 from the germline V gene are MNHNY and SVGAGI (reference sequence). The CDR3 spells CASSRGEQFF. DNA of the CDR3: TGTGCCAGCAGCCGCGGGGAGCAGTTCTTC.

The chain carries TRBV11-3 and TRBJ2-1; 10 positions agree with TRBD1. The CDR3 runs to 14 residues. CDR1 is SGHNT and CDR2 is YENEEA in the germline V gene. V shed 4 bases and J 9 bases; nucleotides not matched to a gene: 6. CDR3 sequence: CASSSNDRGPEQFF. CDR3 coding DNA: TGTGCCAGCAGCTCAAACGACAGGGGGCCTGAGCAGTTCTTC.

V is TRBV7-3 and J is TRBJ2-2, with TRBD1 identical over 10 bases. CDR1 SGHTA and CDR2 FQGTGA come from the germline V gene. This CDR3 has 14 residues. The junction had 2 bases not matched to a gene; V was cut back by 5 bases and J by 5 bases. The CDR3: CASSAGQGTGELFF. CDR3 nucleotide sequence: TGTGCCAGCAGCGCGGGACAGGGGACCGGGGAGCTGTTTTTT.

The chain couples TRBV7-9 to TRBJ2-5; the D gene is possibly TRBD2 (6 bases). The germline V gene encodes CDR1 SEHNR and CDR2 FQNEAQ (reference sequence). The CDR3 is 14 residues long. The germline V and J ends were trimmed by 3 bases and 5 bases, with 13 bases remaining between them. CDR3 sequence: CASSFGGAGETQYF. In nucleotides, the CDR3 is TGTGCCAGCAGCTTTGGAGGGGCAGGCGAGACCCAGTACTTC.

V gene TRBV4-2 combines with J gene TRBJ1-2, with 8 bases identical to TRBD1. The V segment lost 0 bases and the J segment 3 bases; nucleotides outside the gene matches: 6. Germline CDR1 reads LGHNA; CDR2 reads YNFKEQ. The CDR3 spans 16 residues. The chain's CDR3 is CASSQDRTGLHYGYTF. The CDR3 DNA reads TGTGCCAGCAGCCAAGATAGGACAGGGTTACACTATGGCTACACCTTC.

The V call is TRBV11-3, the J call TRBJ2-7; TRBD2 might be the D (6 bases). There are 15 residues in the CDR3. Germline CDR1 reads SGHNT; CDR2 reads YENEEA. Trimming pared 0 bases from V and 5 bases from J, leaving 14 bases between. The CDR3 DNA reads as TGTGCCAGCAGCTTAGAGCGGGGAAAGGCTCACGAGCAGTACTTC. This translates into CASSLERGKAHEQYF.

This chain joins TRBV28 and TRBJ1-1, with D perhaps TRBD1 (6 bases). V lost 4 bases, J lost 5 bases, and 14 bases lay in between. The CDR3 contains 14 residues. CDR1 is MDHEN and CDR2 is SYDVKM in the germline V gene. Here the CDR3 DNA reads TGTGCCAGCAGTTCCTACAGGGTACGGACTGAAGCTTTCTTT. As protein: CASSSYRVRTEAFF.

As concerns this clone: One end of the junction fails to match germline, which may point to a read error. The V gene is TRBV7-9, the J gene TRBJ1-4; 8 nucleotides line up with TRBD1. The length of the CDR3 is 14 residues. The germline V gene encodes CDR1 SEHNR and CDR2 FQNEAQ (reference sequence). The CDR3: CASSPQGGDEKLFF. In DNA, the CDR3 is TGTGCCAGCAGCCCACAGGGGGGGGATGAGAAACTGTTTTTT.